A selection of T cell receptor beta chains follows, all from one sample in a study of T-cell reconstitution after alpha-beta-depleted transplantation in children. TCRdb redid the calling of the PCR reads with MiXCR, one entry per CDR3 protein. The sample yields around 580,000 distinct CDR3 sequences, about 23% seen once. The source was PBMCs, mostly from graft donor cells, collected 360 days after TCRalphabeta/CD19-depleted stem cell transplant. These receptors all come from a boy younger than two who had a stem cell transplant for acute myeloid leukemia, so the T cells may come from the graft donor. Each CDR3 is given with its conserved first and last residue. D genes are given only for firm matches. Clone size appears in some rows only: once, few, many, or a class for an expanded clone.

abundance	j_gene	v_gene	d_gene	CDR3aa	CDR3nt
.	TRBJ1-1	TRBV7-9	.	CASSTQAEAFF	TGTGCCAGCAGCACCCAGGCTGAAGCTTTCTTT
few	TRBJ2-5	TRBV20-1	.	CSARPLALTGGTQYF	TGCAGTGCTAGACCGCTAGCCCTCACCGGGGGGACCCAGTACTTC
.	TRBJ1-1	TRBV6-1	TRBD1	CASSRDRGSGGQAFF	TGTGCCAGCAGCCGGGACAGGGGCTCGGGAGGCCAAGCTTTCTTT
.	TRBJ2-1	TRBV7-7	.	CASSKDVSSYNEQFF	TGTGCCAGCAGCAAGGACGTCAGCTCCTACAATGAGCAGTTCTTC
many	TRBJ2-1	TRBV29-1	.	CSVDSTAPDRFF	TGCAGCGTTGACAGCACAGCCCCCGATAGGTTCTTC
.	TRBJ2-1	TRBV5-6	.	CASSLGDRNEQFF	TGTGCCAGCAGCTTGGGAGACAGAAATGAGCAGTTCTTC
few	TRBJ2-2	TRBV9	.	CASSVGPGELFF	TGTGCCAGCAGCGTAGGTCCCGGGGAGCTGTTTTTT
.	TRBJ1-1	TRBV6-1	TRBD1	CASRTQGAGNTEAFF	TGTGCCAGCAGAACACAGGGGGCGGGGAACACTGAAGCTTTCTTT
many	TRBJ2-1	TRBV9	TRBD1	CASSARTGSYNEQFF	TGTGCCAGCAGCGCTCGGACAGGCTCCTACAATGAGCAGTTCTTC
.	TRBJ2-1	TRBV4-3	.	CASSFSANNEQFF	TGCGCCAGCAGTTTCTCCGCCAACAATGAGCAGTTCTTC
many	TRBJ1-6	TRBV6-1	.	CASSPTLVSPLHF	TGTGCCAGCAGCCCGACCCTGGTCTCACCCCTCCACTTT
few	TRBJ2-3	TRBV20-1	TRBD2	CSARDFLAGETSTDTQYF	TGCAGTGCTAGAGATTTCTTAGCGGGGGAAACTAGCACAGATACGCAGTATTTT
.	TRBJ2-3	TRBV5-6	TRBD1	CASSQDRRTDTQYF	TGTGCCAGCAGCCAGGACAGGAGAACAGATACGCAGTATTTT
few	TRBJ1-2	TRBV29-1	.	CSVERWGDYGYTF	TGCAGCGTTGAGAGGTGGGGGGACTATGGCTACACCTTC
.	TRBJ1-1	TRBV20-1	.	CSARDLAGNTEAFF	TGCAGTGCTAGAGACCTCGCAGGGAACACTGAAGCTTTCTTT
.	TRBJ1-2	TRBV28	TRBD1	CASSPGTGFGNPNTF	TGTGCCAGCAGCCCTGGGACAGGGTTCGGTAACCCTAACACCTTC
many	TRBJ1-5	TRBV15	.	CATSRDRGNQPQHF	TGTGCCACCAGCAGGGACCGCGGGAATCAGCCCCAGCATTTT
few	TRBJ1-5	TRBV20-1	.	CSASAGAGNQPQHF	TGCAGTGCTAGTGCGGGGGCGGGGAATCAGCCCCAGCATTTT
.	TRBJ1-1	TRBV4-3	.	CASSQLQGSTEAFF	TGCGCCAGCAGCCAGCTACAGGGCTCCACTGAAGCTTTCTTT
many	TRBJ2-1	TRBV25-1	.	CASSATEGDEQFF	TGTGCCAGCAGTGCAACTGAGGGCGATGAGCAGTTCTTC
few	TRBJ1-2	TRBV20-1	TRBD1	CSASLSDRGRKGYTF	TGCAGTGCTTCCCTGAGCGACAGGGGGCGGAAAGGCTACACCTTC
many	TRBJ1-1	TRBV27	TRBD1	CASSQGTGGRYTEAFF	TGTGCCAGCAGTCAAGGGACAGGGGGCAGATACACTGAAGCTTTCTTT
.	TRBJ2-2	TRBV19	.	CASMAHMSDTADGELFF	TGTGCCAGTATGGCCCATATGTCGGACACGGCGGACGGGGAGCTGTTTTTT
.	TRBJ1-4	TRBV11-2	.	CASSLDRGVEKLFF	TGTGCCAGCAGCTTAGACAGGGGTGTCGAAAAACTGTTTTTT
few	TRBJ2-1	TRBV6-4	.	CASSDWAGSHNEQFF	TGTGCCAGCAGTGACTGGGCGGGTTCCCACAATGAGCAGTTCTTC
once	TRBJ1-1	TRBV28	.	CASRPRRNTEAFF	TGTGCCAGCAGACCCCGACGGAACACTGAAGCTTTCTTT
.	TRBJ2-5	TRBV28	.	CASSGQGGLTQYF	TGTGCCAGCAGTGGGCAAGGGGGACTGACCCAGTACTTC
many	TRBJ2-3	TRBV19	TRBD1	CASSIRGTGVSTDTQYF	TGTGCCAGTAGTATTCGAGGGACAGGGGTTAGCACAGATACGCAGTATTTT
.	TRBJ1-2	TRBV27	TRBD1	CASSLDRGVRGYTF	TGTGCCAGCAGTTTGGACAGGGGGGTGAGGGGCTACACCTTC
few	TRBJ1-2	TRBV20-1	.	CSASYAYGYTF	TGCAGTGCTAGTTACGCCTATGGCTACACCTTC
few	TRBJ2-5	TRBV28	.	CASSFYRVQETQYF	TGTGCCAGCAGTTTCTACAGGGTCCAAGAGACCCAGTACTTC
few	TRBJ1-1	TRBV29-1	.	CSARVGGGAGTEAFF	TGCAGCGCCCGCGTGGGTGGGGGCGCGGGCACTGAAGCTTTCTTT
many	TRBJ2-2	TRBV12-3/TRBV12-4	TRBD2	CASTRLAATGELFF	TGTGCCAGCACCCGACTAGCGGCCACCGGGGAGCTGTTTTTT
many	TRBJ2-3	TRBV11-2	TRBD2	CASSRGDYRAGGRDTQYF	TGTGCCAGCAGCAGGGGGGACTACAGGGCGGGGGGCCGGGATACGCAGTATTTT
.	TRBJ2-5	TRBV29-1	.	CSAGLSLGETQYF	TGCAGCGCCGGGCTCTCGCTAGGGGAGACCCAGTACTTC
.	TRBJ2-1	TRBV18	.	CASSPQWLADNEQFF	TGTGCCAGCTCACCACAGTGGCTAGCTGACAATGAGCAGTTCTTC
.	TRBJ2-1	TRBV4-3	TRBD2	CASSQGPSGGYNEQFF	TGCGCCAGCAGCCAAGGACCTAGCGGGGGGTACAATGAGCAGTTCTTC
.	TRBJ1-5	TRBV20-1	TRBD1	CSAKQGSSGQPQHF	TGCAGTGCAAAACAGGGGAGTTCGGGTCAGCCCCAGCATTTT
.	TRBJ2-1	TRBV3-1	.	CASSQARQVYNEQFF	TGTGCCAGCAGCCAAGCCCGACAGGTTTACAATGAGCAGTTCTTC
few	TRBJ1-2	TRBV29-1	TRBD1	CSVILGGQGEATF	TGCAGCGTTATTCTCGGGGGACAGGGTGAGGCCACCTTC
.	TRBJ2-3	TRBV20-1	TRBD2	CSARRGGSTDTQYF	TGCAGTGCTAGACGCGGGGGTAGCACAGATACGCAGTATTTT